A single sample is the source of the 21 T cell receptor beta chains below, sequenced in a study of Graves' ophthalmopathy and Graves' hyperthyroidism. Investigators amplified TCR beta CDR3 regions from RNA transcripts. In the first round, RT-PCR was carried out with HTBI primers, and a multiplex PCR formed the second round. TCRdb ran MiXCR on the multiplex PCR reads and lists one entry per CDR3 protein. This table holds fewer than 650,000 distinct CDR3 sequences, about 24% found once. What was sequenced was peripheral blood. Source of these receptors: a young woman with stable Graves' hyperthyroidism. Some clones in this sample may be carry-over from other donors' samples.

The sample holds many counts of this clonotype. This sequence joins TRBV12-3 or TRBV12-4 and TRBJ2-5; 9 nucleotides match TRBD2. V lost 7 bases and J lost 5; bases outside the gene matches: 14. CDR3 length: 16 residues. CDR3 region: CASTRRSGRPEETQYF. The CDR3 DNA sequence: TGTGCCAGCACCCGGAGGAGCGGGAGGCCTGAGGAGACCCAGTACTTC.

V is TRBV10-3 and J is TRBJ1-5; tentatively, D is TRBD1 (5 bases). Germline CDR1 reads ENHRY; CDR2 reads SYGVKD. The V and J ends lost 5 bases and 4 bases respectively, with 15 bases between them. The CDR3 contains 15 residues. Here the CDR3 reads CAISPVRGENQPQHF. In DNA form, the CDR3 reads TGTGCCATCAGTCCGGTGAGGGGTGAAAATCAGCCCCAGCATTTT.

This clonotype was recorded at least ten times. The chain joins TRBV20-1 to TRBJ1-5, with D possibly matching TRBD1 (6 bases). The CDR3 spans 14 residues. CDR1 is DFQATT and CDR2 is SNEGSKA in the germline V gene (reference sequence). V lost 0 bases, J lost 12 bases, and 18 bases lay in between. CDR3 sequence reads: CSARDPLGQPVQHF. CDR3 coding DNA: TGCAGTGCTAGAGACCCTTTAGGACAGCCCGTCCAGCATTTT.

The table lists this clonotype with many counts. The gene calls are TRBV12-3 or TRBV12-4 and TRBJ2-5; 8 bases agree with TRBD1. The junction had 6 bases not matched to a gene; V was cut back by 6 bases and J by 3 bases. The CDR3 has 14 amino acids. CDR3 residues: CASSKGQEEETQYF. The CDR3 DNA reads TGTGCCAGCAGCAAGGGACAGGAGGAAGAGACCCAGTACTTC.

This clonotype occurred many times. The V gene is TRBV6-5, the J gene TRBJ2-5, with TRBD1 as a possible D gene (6 bases). CDR1 and CDR2 (germline): MNHEY, SVGAGI. The CDR3 length is 19 residues. V was shortened by 4 bases and J by 5 bases, with 29 bases between the two germline ends. The CDR3 sequence is CASSFNRQGQAIQGETQYF. The CDR3 DNA sequence: TGTGCCAGCAGTTTCAATCGACAAGGACAAGCGATCCAGGGGGAGACCCAGTACTTC.

In its sample, this clonotype was seen a few times. V is TRBV3-1 and J is TRBJ1-1; D might be TRBD1 (6 bases). Per the germline V gene, CDR1 is LGHDT and CDR2 is YNNKEL (reference sequence). The CDR3 is made up of 15 amino acids. V was shortened by 1 base and J by 6 bases, with 15 bases between the two germline ends. CDR3 sequence reads: CASSQGGGGGSEAFF. The CDR3 DNA reads TGTGCCAGCAGCCAAGGAGGGGGTGGGGGATCTGAAGCTTTCTTT.

The chain is built from TRBV20-1 and TRBJ1-2, with no clear D. The CDR3 is 14 amino acids. V was clipped by 2 bases and J by 3 bases, with 13 bases between them. CDR1 DFQATT and CDR2 SNEGSKA come from the germline V gene (reference sequence). The CDR3 region has the DNA TGCAGTGCTAGACCATCTGCGGGTCACTATGGCTACACCTTC. This sequence encodes CSARPSAGHYGYTF.

This clonotype was recorded many times. The CDR3 DNA follows: TGTGCCAGCAGGATGCGTAGTCGTAACTATGGCTACACCTTC. Its translation: CASRMRSRNYGYTF. The chain combines TRBV2 with TRBJ1-2, with no clear D. The CDR3 covers 14 residues. Germline V gives CDR1 SNHLY, CDR2 FYNNEI. The V end was cut by 6 bases, the J end by 1 base, with 12 bases between. Full variable domain (missing parts from reference TRBV2 and TRBJ1-2): EPEVTQTPSHQVTQMGQEVILRCVPISNHLYFYWYRQILGQKVEFLVSFYNNEISEKSEIFDDQFSVERPDGSNFTLKIRSTKLEDSAMYFCASRMRSRNYGYTFGSGTRLTVV.

The sample holds many counts of this clonotype. A much larger clone lies one base from this, so it may be a read error. V is TRBV30 and J is TRBJ1-1; TRBD1 aligns across 7 bases. V shed 3 bases, J shed 7 bases, and the junction held 2 bases outside the gene matches. Germline V lookup: CDR1 GTSNPN, CDR2 SVGIG (reference sequence). There are 11 residues in the CDR3. CDR3 nucleotides: TGTGCCTGGAGGACAGGGTTTGAAGCTTTCTTT. This encodes CAWRTGFEAFF.

The V and J genes are TRBV6-5 and TRBJ2-7; D is unclear. The V end was cut by 7 bases, the J end by 2 bases, with 15 bases between. This CDR3 is 14 amino acids long. The germline V gene has CDR1 MNHEY and CDR2 SVGAGI. For the CDR3, the DNA is TGTGCCAGCAAACGAACTATCCGTCCCTACGAGCAGTACTTC. This translates into CASKRTIRPYEQYF.

This clonotype was counted many times. This sequence joins TRBV7-9 and TRBJ2-7; no reliable D call. The length of the CDR3 is 12 residues. The germline V and J ends were trimmed by 5 bases and 6 bases, with 11 bases remaining between them. Germline assignment: CDR1 SEHNR and CDR2 FQNEAQ (reference sequence). The CDR3 loop is CASSPGPFEQYF. The CDR3 coding sequence is TGTGCCAGCAGCCCCGGTCCGTTCGAGCAGTACTTC. The whole variable domain, remainder taken from reference TRBV7-9 and TRBJ2-7, is DTGVSQNPRHKITKRGQNVTFRCDPISEHNRLYWYRQTLGQGPEFLTYFQNEAQLEKSRLLSDRFSAERPKGSFSTLEIQRTEQGDSAMYLCASSPGPFEQYFGPGTRLTVT.

This clonotype was seen only a few times. The rearrangement links TRBV20-1 to TRBJ2-7; 9 nucleotides agree with TRBD1. CDR3 length equals 15 residues. The junction had 8 bases not matched to a gene; V was cut back by 5 bases and J by 0 bases. From germline, CDR1 is DFQATT and CDR2 SNEGSKA (reference sequence). This chain's CDR3 is CSASPDRGGSYEQYF. As DNA, the CDR3 is TGCAGTGCTTCCCCGGACAGGGGAGGCTCCTACGAGCAGTACTTC.

The CDR3 here is CASGSSGTGLVSQYF. The CDR3 DNA reads TGTGCTAGTGGTTCCTCCGGGACAGGGCTGGTTTCCCAGTACTTC. The V gene is TRBV12-5, the J gene TRBJ2-4; TRBD1 aligns across 9 bases. There are 15 residues in the CDR3. CDR1 is LGHNT and CDR2 is FRNRAP in the germline V gene. Trimming at V came to 4 bases and at J to 13 bases, leaving 14 bases not matched to a gene. Using reference TRBV12-5 and TRBJ2-4 for the parts outside the CDR3, the full variable domain is DARVTQTPRHKVTEMGQEVTMRCQPILGHNTVFWYRQTMMQGLELLAYFRNRAPLDDSGMPKDRFSAEMPDATLATLKIQPSEPRDSAVYFCASGSSGTGLVSQYFGAGTRLSVL.

The chain is built from TRBV30 and TRBJ1-1; D call uncertain. The ends were cut back, 5 bases at V and 1 base at J, with 14 bases in the middle. The CDR3 is 14 residues long. Germline V gene data show CDR1 as GTSNPN and CDR2 as SVGIG (reference sequence). CDR3 bases: TGTGCCTGGGTATCCGGGATCACGAACACTGAAGCTTTCTTT. Amino acids: CAWVSGITNTEAFF.

This clonotype was found many times. The chain employs TRBV6-2 or TRBV6-3 and TRBJ2-7; 12 bases are a match to TRBD2. The CDR3 sequence is 15 residues long. J gave up 3 bases and V 0 bases, and 0 bases lay outside the gene matches. Germline lookup yields CDR1 MNHEY and CDR2 SVGEGT. DNA for the CDR3: TGTGCCAGCAGTTACTCGACTAGCGGGAGCTACGAGCAGTACTTC. Encoded protein: CASSYSTSGSYEQYF.

This clonotype was seen many times. In DNA form, the CDR3 reads TGTGCCAGCAGCCAACAGGGGGTCGGCACCGGGGAGCTGTTTTTT. It is translated as CASSQQGVGTGELFF. The chain carries TRBV12-3 or TRBV12-4 and TRBJ2-2; TRBD1 aligns across 8 bases. The junction had 7 bases not matched to a gene; V was cut back by 6 bases and J by 4 bases. This CDR3 spans 15 amino acids.

About this clonotype: A much larger clone is a single base away; this may be a read error. This chain connects TRBV12-3 or TRBV12-4 to TRBJ1-1; D might be TRBD1 (5 bases). CDR3 size: 13 residues. The V end lost 7 bases, the J end lost 4 bases, and 13 bases lay between the germline ends. The CDR3 nucleotides are TGTGCCAGCACCTTGGGGGGACTCACTGAAGCTTTCTTT. It translates to CASTLGGLTEAFF.

This clonotype was observed many times. V and J are TRBV27 and TRBJ1-2, with D possibly matching TRBD1 (5 bases). The germline V gene encodes CDR1 MNHEY and CDR2 SMNVEV (reference sequence). The CDR3 totals 15 residues. The V gene lost 2 bases and the J gene lost 4 bases, with 14 bases spanning the gap. The CDR3: CASSLAPGTVYGYTF. The CDR3 nucleotides read TGTGCCAGCAGTTTAGCCCCTGGGACGGTCTATGGCTACACCTTC.

As regards this clonotype: As the CDR3 is not closed by the conserved phenylalanine or tryptophan, this likely results from a read error. No DNA is shown, since the ends of the CDR3 on it are uncertain; the CDR3 is the one TCRdb lists. The rearrangement joins TRBV28 to TRBJ1-2. Germline assignment: CDR1 MDHEN and CDR2 SYDVKM. From its first to its last residue, the CDR3 has 13 amino acids. This CDR3 reads CASSLDGNYGYSL.

There are a few counts of this clonotype. This chain joins TRBV18 and TRBJ1-6; no definite D call. The CDR3 contains 13 residues. Germline CDR1 KGHSH, CDR2 LQKENI. The V gene lost 2 bases and the J gene lost 7 bases, with 6 bases spanning the gap. Here the CDR3 DNA reads TGTGCCAGCTCACCAAATCCGAATTCACCCCTCCACTTT. Translated, it gives CASSPNPNSPLHF.

The chain links TRBV10-3 to TRBJ1-3; unclear D gene. The V and J ends lost 2 bases and 4 bases respectively, with 12 bases between them. Germline assignment: CDR1 ENHRY and CDR2 SYGVKD. The length of the CDR3 is 15 residues. The CDR3 DNA is TGTGCCATCAGTGAGGGGGTGCAAGAGGGAAACACCATATATTTT. Protein sequence: CAISEGVQEGNTIYF.